The 13 T cell receptor beta chains listed next were all sequenced from one sample in a study of T cell responses to AZD1222 COVID-19 vaccine. Only in-frame clones appear in the TCRdb table, and some are missing; sequencing was by immunoSEQ multiplex PCR. Of about 140,000 clones in the sample, around 90% were seen once. Source: peripheral blood, taken 28 days after the second dose of the MenACWY control vaccine. These TCRs come from an adult who received the MenACWY meningococcal vaccine as a control.

This sequence joins TRBV11-2 and TRBJ1-2, with D possibly matching TRBD1 (5 bases). CDR1 SGHAT and CDR2 FQNNGV come from the germline V gene. This CDR3 is 14 amino acids long. V was pared by 5 bases and J by 4 bases, with 14 bases between. The CDR3 DNA reads TGTGCCAGCAGCGCCGTCCGGGGCCCCTATGGCTACACCTTC. It encodes CASSAVRGPYGYTF.

The chain recombines TRBV3-1 (or the pseudogene TRBV3-2) with TRBJ1-2; 7 bases are shared with TRBD1. V shed 4 bases, J shed 4 bases, and the junction held 3 bases outside the gene matches. Germline V lookup: CDR1 LGHDT, CDR2 YNNKEL (reference sequence). The length of the CDR3 is 13 residues. CDR3: CASSRGTAYGYTF. The CDR3, as DNA: TGTGCCAGCAGCCGAGGGACAGCCTATGGCTACACCTTC.

This chain joins TRBV10-1 and TRBJ2-1; 7 bases line up with TRBD1. This CDR3 spans 19 amino acids. Losses at the gene ends were 3 bases for V and 2 bases for J; bases not matched to a gene: 16. The germline CDR1 and CDR2 sequences are WNHNN and SYGVQD (reference sequence). In nucleotides, the CDR3 is TGCGCCAGCAGTGATATGGGACAGTTTCCTCACTTACCCTACAATGAGCAGTTCTTC. It is translated as CASSDMGQFPHLPYNEQFF.

The chain has TRBV21-1 and TRBJ1-5. TRBV21-1 is noted as a pseudogene. This CDR3 is 17 amino acids long. The CDR3 region is CASPHPVPGGVSQPQHF. The CDR3 DNA reads as TGTGCCAGCCCCCATCCTGTACCGGGAGGGGTAAGTCAGCCCCAGCATTTT.

This clone turned up a few times. The chain recombines TRBV28 with TRBJ2-1, with D unclear. From germline, CDR1 is MDHEN and CDR2 SYDVKM. CDR3 length equals 11 residues. Between the trimmed V and J ends, which lost 2 bases and 10 bases, there was a span of 6 bases. Written as DNA, the CDR3 is TGTGCCAGCAGTTTAAGAGTAGAGCAGTTCTTC. As protein: CASSLRVEQFF.

This chain links TRBV29-1 with TRBJ2-7, with unresolved D. V lost 5 bases and J lost 0, with 14 bases in between. Germline CDR1 reads SQVTM; CDR2 reads ANQGSEA. The CDR3 contains 14 residues. CDR3 nucleotide sequence: TGCAGCGTTTTAGACCCCTGGAGCTCCTACGAGCAGTACTTC. Amino acids: CSVLDPWSSYEQYF.

The CDR3 bases are TGTGCCAGTAGTATGTTATTTAAACTTGGGGAGCAGTACTTC. It translates to CASSMLFKLGEQYF. The V call is TRBV19, the J call TRBJ2-7; no definite D call. This CDR3 spans 14 amino acids. Germline CDR1 and CDR2: LNHDA and SQIVND (reference sequence). V lost 3 bases to trimming and J lost 7 bases, with 16 bases between them.

The genes are TRBV27 and TRBJ1-4; D perhaps matches TRBD1 (5 bases). The CDR3 has 15 residues. Germline loops: CDR1 MNHEY, CDR2 SMNVEV (reference sequence). V was clipped by 1 base and J by 4 bases, with 10 bases between them. This CDR3 reads CASSLLRGYNEKLFF. In nucleotides, the CDR3 is TGTGCCAGCAGTTTATTACGGGGGTATAATGAAAAACTGTTTTTT. Filled out from reference TRBV27 and TRBJ1-4, the complete variable domain reads EAQVTQNPRYLITVTGKKLTVTCSQNMNHEYMSWYRQDPGLGLRQIYYSMNVEVTDKGDVPEGYKVSRKEKRNFPLILESPSPNQTSLYFCASSLLRGYNEKLFFGSGTQLSVL.

To note about this clone: The same CDR3 also results from other DNA sequences found in this sample. This chain connects TRBV29-1 to TRBJ1-3; no clear D gene. V shed 1 base and J shed 4 bases, with 5 bases lying between them. CDR1 is SQVTM, CDR2 ANQGSEA, per germline. CDR3 size: 12 residues. CDR3 in amino acids: CSVEGPGNTIYF. CDR3 nucleotides: TGCAGCGTTGAAGGGCCCGGAAACACCATATATTTT. The variable domain in full, with the rest retrieved from reference TRBV29-1 and TRBJ1-3, is SAVISQKPSRDICQRGTSLTIQCQVDSQVTMMFWYRQQPGQSLTLIATANQGSEATYESGFVIDKFPISRPNLTFSTLTVSNMSPEDSSIYLCSVEGPGNTIYFGEGSWLTVV.

This clone was recorded once. V gene TRBV4-1 combines with J gene TRBJ2-1; TRBD2 might be the D (5 bases). V lost 1 base, J lost 6 bases, and 13 bases lay in between. CDR1 is MGHRA and CDR2 is YSYEKL in the germline V gene. The CDR3 consists of 15 residues. The CDR3 region is CASSQVPPGSNEQFF. The CDR3 DNA sequence: TGCGCCAGCAGCCAAGTTCCTCCGGGGTCCAATGAGCAGTTCTTC.

V and J are TRBV14 and TRBJ1-1; weak D call: TRBD1 (5 bases). This CDR3 has 15 amino acids. Germline CDR1 is SGHDN and CDR2 is FVKESK. Trimming pared 0 bases from V and 4 bases from J, leaving 12 bases between. The CDR3 nucleotides are TGTGCCAGCAGCCAAGAGGGGGAAGGGGCCACTGAAGCTTTCTTT. Residues: CASSQEGEGATEAFF.

The sample holds a few counts of this clone. This sequence joins TRBV7-9 and TRBJ1-5; 9 bases align to TRBD1. Trimming at V came to 5 bases and at J to 7 bases, leaving 6 bases not matched to a gene. The CDR3 is 14 amino acids. Germline-derived CDR1 and CDR2 are SEHNR and FQNEAQ (reference sequence). The CDR3 coding sequence is TGTGCCAGCAGCGTTGACAGGGGGTACCAGCCCCAGCATTTT. Its translation is CASSVDRGYQPQHF.

This clone has just one count. This sequence joins TRBV28 and TRBJ1-3, with 7 bases aligning to TRBD1. The ends lost 5 bases at V and 3 bases at J; junction bases unmatched: 7. The germline V gene encodes CDR1 MDHEN and CDR2 SYDVKM. The CDR3 covers 15 residues. The CDR3: CASSIPTGFGNTIYF. CDR3 sequence (DNA): TGTGCCAGCAGTATTCCGACAGGGTTTGGAAACACCATATATTTT.